A selection of T cell receptor beta chains follows, all from one sample in a study of T cells in narcolepsy. TCRdb's table, derived via immunoSEQ multiplex PCR, lists solely in-frame clones and lacks some. Altogether just over 20,000 clones are present, under 85% being singletons, with the ten largest covering approximately 1.6%. Sequenced: memory (CD45RA-) CD4+ T cells from blood. These receptors all come from a human donor in good health. The CDR3 runs from the conserved cysteine through the conserved F or W. A D gene is named only where the DNA matches it firmly. Rows give clone size only sometimes, using once, few, many, or a class for an expanded clone.

CDR3 protein,CDR3 DNA,clone size,D gene,V gene,J gene
CASSYSANTEAFF,TGTGCCAGCAGTTACTCTGCGAACACTGAAGCTTTCTTT,.,.,TRBV6-6,TRBJ1-1
CASSLRDRGGYGYTF,TGTGCCAGCAGCCTCCGGGACAGGGGTGGCTATGGCTACACCTTC,once,TRBD1,TRBV7-9,TRBJ1-2
CASSRVDNRDTEAFF,TGTGCCAGTAGTAGGGTAGACAATCGAGACACTGAAGCTTTCTTT,.,.,TRBV19,TRBJ1-1
CASSLEVYNEQFF,TGTGCCAGCAGCTTAGAGGTTTACAATGAGCAGTTCTTC,.,.,TRBV11-2,TRBJ2-1
CASRVTGATEAFF,TGTGCCAGCAGGGTGACAGGGGCAACTGAAGCTTTCTTT,.,TRBD1,TRBV28,TRBJ1-1
CASSLEPGRQGTDTQYF,TGCGCCAGCAGCTTGGAGCCCGGCCGACAGGGCACAGATACGCAGTATTTT,.,.,TRBV5-1,TRBJ2-3
CASSFGAGSTDTQYF,TGTGCCAGCAGCTTCGGAGCGGGTTCCACAGATACGCAGTATTTT,.,.,TRBV5-4,TRBJ2-3
CASSPGGSSYNSPLHF,TGTGCCAGCTCCCCAGGGGGAAGCTCCTATAATTCACCCCTCCACTTT,.,TRBD1,TRBV2,TRBJ1-6
CASSYSDRATDTQYF,TGTGCCAGCAGTTACTCAGACAGGGCTACAGATACGCAGTATTTT,.,TRBD1,TRBV6-5,TRBJ2-3
CASSDGSGGKTDTQYF,TGTGCCAGCAGTGACGGTAGCGGGGGGAAGACAGATACGCAGTATTTT,.,TRBD2,TRBV2,TRBJ2-3
CASSLNGELFF,TGTGCCAGCAGCTTGAACGGGGAGCTGTTTTTT,.,.,TRBV7-9,TRBJ2-2
CASSKQGSYEQYF,TGTGCCAGCAGCAAACAGGGTTCGTACGAGCAGTACTTC,.,.,TRBV21-1,TRBJ2-7
CSGHGPVSTEAFF,TGCAGCGGGCACGGCCCTGTAAGCACTGAAGCTTTCTTT,.,.,TRBV29-1,TRBJ1-1
CASSSRGTGYGYTF,TGTGCCAGCAGCTCCCGCGGGACAGGCTATGGCTACACCTTC,.,TRBD1,TRBV11-1,TRBJ1-2
CASSASGTGLQPQHF,TGTGCCAGCAGTGCGTCCGGGACAGGGTTGCAGCCCCAGCATTTT,.,TRBD1,TRBV6-5,TRBJ1-5
CASSFSTSGEKQYF,TGTGCCAGCAGTTTCTCTACTAGCGGGGAAAAGCAGTACTTC,.,TRBD2,TRBV6-5,TRBJ2-7
CASAETGQGITYNSPLHF,TGTGCCAGCGCTGAAACGGGACAGGGGATCACCTATAATTCACCCCTCCACTTT,.,TRBD1,TRBV2,TRBJ1-6
CASSQKDPRYEQYF,TGCGCCAGCAGTCAGAAGGACCCTCGCTACGAGCAGTACTTC,.,.,TRBV23-1,TRBJ2-7
CASSALADTQYF,TGTGCCAGCAGCGCCTTAGCGGATACGCAGTATTTT,few,.,TRBV5-6,TRBJ2-3
CASSIGFAGGEKLFF,TGTGCCAGTAGTATAGGCTTCGCAGGCGGGGAAAAACTGTTTTTT,.,.,TRBV19,TRBJ1-4
CASSQKGLAGNTQYF,TGCGCCAGCAGCCAAAAGGGACTAGCGGGGAATACGCAGTATTTT,once,TRBD2,TRBV4-3,TRBJ2-3
CASKKQGAGNTIYF,TGTGCCAGCAAGAAACAGGGGGCCGGAAACACCATATATTTT,.,TRBD1,TRBV7-6,TRBJ1-3
CASSALVSGDKQFF,TGTGCCAGCAGCGCCCTGGTTAGCGGGGATAAGCAGTTCTTC,.,TRBD2,TRBV9,TRBJ2-1
CASSSVWGGADTQYF,TGTGCCAGCAGCTCGGTCTGGGGGGGAGCAGATACGCAGTATTTT,.,TRBD2,TRBV11-2,TRBJ2-3
CASSQARGASNQPQHF,TGCGCCAGCAGCCAAGCCCGGGGGGCGAGCAATCAGCCCCAGCATTTT,once,.,TRBV4-3,TRBJ1-5
CASSGARRWGYTF,TGTGCCAGTAGTGGCGCGCGGAGATGGGGCTACACCTTC,.,.,TRBV19,TRBJ1-2
CASSQANSGLAGEGGELFF,TGCGCCAGCAGCCAAGCCAACTCGGGACTAGCGGGAGAAGGAGGGGAGCTGTTTTTT,.,TRBD2,TRBV4-1,TRBJ2-2
CASSPPGGQPQHF,TGTGCCAGCAGTCCCCCCGGGGGTCAGCCCCAGCATTTT,.,.,TRBV27,TRBJ1-5
CASSLTVGPNGDTQYF,TGTGCCAGCAGCTTAACCGTCGGACCCAACGGCGATACGCAGTATTTT,.,.,TRBV7-2,TRBJ2-3
CASRPLGGAPNNSPLHF,TGTGCCAGCAGGCCCCTGGGCGGGGCACCTAATAATTCACCCCTCCACTTT,.,.,TRBV28,TRBJ1-6
CASRDVRLEQYF,TGTGCCAGCAGGGACGTTCGGCTCGAGCAGTACTTC,.,.,TRBV28,TRBJ2-7
CASSSQGPPNEKLFF,TGCGCCAGCAGTTCACAGGGACCCCCTAATGAAAAACTGTTTTTT,.,.,TRBV5-1,TRBJ1-4
CASSSPGHSNQPQHF,TGTGCCAGCAGCTCTCCGGGACACTCAAATCAGCCCCAGCATTTT,.,.,TRBV5-8,TRBJ1-5
CASSGVMTGLQETQYF,TGTGCCAGCAGCGGTGTAATGACAGGGCTCCAAGAGACCCAGTACTTC,.,TRBD1,TRBV11-2,TRBJ2-5
CASSRDTANEKLFF,TGTGCCAGCAGCCGGGACACGGCTAATGAAAAACTGTTTTTT,.,.,TRBV5-6,TRBJ1-4
CSVDVSNTGELFF,TGCAGCGTTGATGTCTCGAACACCGGGGAGCTGTTTTTT,.,.,TRBV29-1,TRBJ2-2
CASSLVAGNSPLHF,TGTGCCAGCAGCTTAGTAGCAGGGAACTCACCCCTCCACTTT,.,.,TRBV7-2,TRBJ1-6
CASRPGGGNTGELFF,TGTGCCAGCCGCCCGGGCGGGGGAAACACCGGGGAGCTGTTTTTT,.,TRBD2,TRBV28,TRBJ2-2
CASSQNRDTQPQHF,TGTGCCAGCAGTCAAAACAGGGATACTCAGCCCCAGCATTTT,few,.,TRBV6-6,TRBJ1-5
CASSSSPSNQPQHF,TGTGCCAGCTCTAGCTCACCGAGCAATCAGCCCCAGCATTTT,.,.,TRBV18,TRBJ1-5
CASSSLQGRAFF,TGTGCCAGCAGTTCCTTACAGGGGAGGGCTTTCTTT,.,TRBD1,TRBV6-5,TRBJ1-1
CSALSGVGYTF,TGCAGCGCTTTGAGTGGAGTTGGCTACACCTTC,.,.,TRBV29-1,TRBJ1-2
CSEQLGEPQHF,TGCAGTGAACAACTGGGGGAGCCCCAGCATTTT,.,.,TRBV20-1,TRBJ1-5
CASSPDREDGYTF,TGTGCCAGCTCACCAGACAGGGAAGACGGCTACACCTTC,few,TRBD1,TRBV18,TRBJ1-2
CASSHLRFGQGNTEAFF,TGTGCCAGCAGCCACTTAAGATTTGGACAGGGGAACACTGAAGCTTTCTTT,.,TRBD1,TRBV4-2,TRBJ1-1